This T cell receptor beta chain was recovered during a study of shared clonotypes between healthy human individuals. Overall study context: Per-donor plates numbered three CD4 naive, three CD4 memory, two CD8 naive and one CD8 memory. Study-wide results and limits: Compared with clonotypes that all four donors shared, non-shared clonotypes had lower generation probabilities. Larger estimated richness was generally recorded for naive subsets relative to memory subsets.

In the case of this clone: Its antigen is still unknown.

A deep-level run was used for the assay. Clones were sequenced by immunoSEQ multiplex PCR, and TCRdb holds only the in-frame ones, with some missing. Of 1,400,000 or so clones listed, less than 99% are singletons. V was clipped by 4 bases and J by 5 bases, with 15 bases between them. The CDR3 contains 14 residues. Germline CDR1 and CDR2: SGHRS and YFSETQ. The chain is built from TRBV5-1 and TRBJ1-1; tentative D call: TRBD1 (5 bases). This clonotype was obtained from a young man in good health. The specimen was naive CD4+ T cells sorted from blood. Documented subset: CD45RA+ positively selected. The CDR3 DNA follows: TGCGCCAGCAGCCCCTGGGGCCGGGGGACTGAAGCTTTCTTT. Translation gives CASSPWGRGTEAFF.